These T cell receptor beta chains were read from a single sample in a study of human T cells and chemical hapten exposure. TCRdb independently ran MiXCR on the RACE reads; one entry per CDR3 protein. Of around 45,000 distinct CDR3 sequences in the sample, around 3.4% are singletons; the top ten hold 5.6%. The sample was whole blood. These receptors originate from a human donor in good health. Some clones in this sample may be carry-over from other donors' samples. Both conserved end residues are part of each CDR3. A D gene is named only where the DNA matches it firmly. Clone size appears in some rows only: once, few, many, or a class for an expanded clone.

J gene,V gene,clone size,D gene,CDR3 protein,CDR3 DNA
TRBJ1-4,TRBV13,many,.,CASSSRQVPGVELFF,TGTGCCAGCAGCTCCAGACAGGTCCCCGGGGTTGAACTGTTTTTT
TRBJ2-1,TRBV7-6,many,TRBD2,CASSTRTSGYNEQFF,TGTGCCAGCAGCACCCGGACTAGCGGCTACAATGAGCAGTTCTTC
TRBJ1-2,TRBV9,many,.,CASSESDGQHYGYTF,TGTGCCAGCAGCGAGTCCGACGGACAGCACTATGGCTACACCTTC
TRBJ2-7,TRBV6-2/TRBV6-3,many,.,CASIGGISSYEQYF,TGTGCCAGCATCGGGGGAATCAGCTCCTACGAGCAGTACTTC
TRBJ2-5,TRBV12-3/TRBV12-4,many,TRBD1,CASSRGTVSERTSF,TGTGCCAGCAGTAGGGGGACAGTAAGCGAAAGAACGTCCTTC
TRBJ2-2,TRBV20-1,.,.,CSASTMVRELFF,TGCAGTGCTAGTACTATGGTCCGGGAGCTGTTTTTT
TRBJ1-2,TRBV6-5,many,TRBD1,CASSRGQEYGYTF,TGTGCCAGCAGCCGGGGACAGGAGTATGGCTACACCTTC
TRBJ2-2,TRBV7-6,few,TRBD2,CASSLDGGAGELFF,TGTGCCAGCAGCTTAGATGGGGGGGCCGGGGAGCTGTTTTTT
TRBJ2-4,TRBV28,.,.,CASRSQGPIFYF,TGTGCCAGCAGATCTCAAGGACCTATCTTCTACTTC
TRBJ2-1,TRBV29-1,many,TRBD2,CSVAPTSGAYNEQFF,TGCAGCGTGGCCCCGACTAGCGGGGCCTACAATGAGCAGTTCTTC
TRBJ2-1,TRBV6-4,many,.,CASSGPSGNEQFF,TGTGCCAGCAGTGGCCCGTCCGGCAATGAGCAGTTCTTC
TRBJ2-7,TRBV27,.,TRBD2,CASSFKPGAGVAYEQYF,TGTGCCAGCAGTTTCAAGCCGGGAGCGGGGGTGGCCTACGAGCAGTACTTC
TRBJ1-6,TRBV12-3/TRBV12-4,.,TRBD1,CASSPWTGGAYNSPIHF,TGTGCCAGCAGTCCGTGGACAGGGGGCGCCTATAATTCACCCATCCACTTT
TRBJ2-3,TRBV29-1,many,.,CSVVWSRGTDTQYF,TGCAGCGTTGTTTGGTCCCGGGGCACAGATACGCAGTATTTT
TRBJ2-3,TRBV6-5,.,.,CASSYVGQLATDTQYF,TGTGCCAGCAGTTACGTCGGCCAGCTAGCCACAGATACGCAGTATTTT
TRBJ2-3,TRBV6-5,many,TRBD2,CASSYLAGGTDTQYF,TGTGCCAGCAGTTATTTAGCGGGAGGCACAGATACGCAGTATTTT
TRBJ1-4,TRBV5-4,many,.,CASSLAADLKLFF,TGTGCCAGCAGCTTGGCGGCGGATTTGAAACTGTTTTTT
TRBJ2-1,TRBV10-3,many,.,CAISESGGVYNEQFF,TGTGCCATCAGTGAGTCAGGCGGAGTCTACAATGAGCAGTTCTTC
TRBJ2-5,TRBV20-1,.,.,CSALSRAGGKTQYF,TGCAGTGCCTTATCCAGAGCAGGGGGGAAGACCCAGTACTTC
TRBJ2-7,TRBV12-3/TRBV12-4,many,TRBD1,CASSPPGQGLNEQYF,TGTGCCAGCAGCCCCCCGGGACAGGGGCTAAACGAGCAGTACTTC
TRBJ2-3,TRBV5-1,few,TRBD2,CASSYQSGRASTDTQYF,TGCGCCAGCAGCTATCAAAGCGGGAGAGCGAGCACAGATACGCAGTATTTT
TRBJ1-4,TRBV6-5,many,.,CASSYMGASGGKLFF,TGTGCCAGCAGTTATATGGGGGCCTCCGGGGGAAAACTGTTTTTT
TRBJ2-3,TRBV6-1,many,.,CASSENIQTAQYF,TGTGCCAGCAGTGAAAATATCCAGACTGCGCAGTATTTT
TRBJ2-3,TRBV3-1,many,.,CASSQETRADTQYF,TGTGCCAGCAGCCAAGAAACTAGGGCAGATACGCAGTATTTT
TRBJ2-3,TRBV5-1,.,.,CASSLAASTDTQYF,TGCGCCAGCAGCTTGGCCGCTAGCACAGATACGCAGTATTTT
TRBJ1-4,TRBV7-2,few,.,CASSPGGGLEKLFF,TGTGCCAGCAGCCCGGGAGGGGGGCTCGAAAAACTGTTTTTT
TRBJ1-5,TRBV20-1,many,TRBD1,CSAPTGLRNQPQHF,TGCAGTGCTCCGACAGGGTTGCGCAATCAGCCCCAGCATTTT
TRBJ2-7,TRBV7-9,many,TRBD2,CASSLGSGVGEQYF,TGTGCCAGCAGCTTAGGAAGCGGGGTTGGCGAGCAGTACTTC
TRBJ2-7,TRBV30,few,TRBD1,CAWSLGQGSPYEQYF,TGTGCCTGGAGTTTGGGACAGGGTTCTCCCTACGAGCAGTACTTC
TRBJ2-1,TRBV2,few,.,CASSVVVLQMNEQFF,TGTGCCAGCAGTGTAGTGGTCCTCCAAATGAATGAGCAGTTCTTC
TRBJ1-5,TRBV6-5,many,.,CASTGMEQGYNQPQHF,TGTGCCAGCACCGGAATGGAGCAGGGGTACAATCAGCCCCAGCATTTT
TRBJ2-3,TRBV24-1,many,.,CATMGLLSTDTQYF,TGTGCCACCATGGGACTCCTGAGCACAGATACGCAGTATTTT
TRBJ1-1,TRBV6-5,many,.,CASSYLKYGTEAFF,TGTGCCAGCAGTTACTTGAAATATGGCACTGAAGCTTTCTTT
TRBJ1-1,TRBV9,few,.,CASSGQLMNTEAFF,TGTGCCAGCAGCGGACAGTTGATGAACACTGAAGCTTTCTTT
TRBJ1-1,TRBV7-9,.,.,CASSLAGRTEAFF,TGTGCCAGCAGCTTAGCTGGGCGGACTGAAGCTTTCTTT
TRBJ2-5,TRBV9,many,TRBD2,CASSVTSGQETQYF,TGTGCCAGCAGCGTGACTAGCGGACAAGAGACCCAGTACTTC
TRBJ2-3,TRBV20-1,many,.,CSASPSEYTDTQYF,TGCAGTGCGTCCCCTAGCGAGTACACAGATACGCAGTATTTT
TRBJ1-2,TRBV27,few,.,CASSLSVGLNYGYTF,TGTGCCAGCAGCCTGAGTGTGGGGCTTAACTATGGCTACACCTTC
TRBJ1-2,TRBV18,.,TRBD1,CASSPSQGGFYGYTF,TGTGCCAGCTCACCAAGCCAGGGGGGATTCTATGGCTACACCTTC
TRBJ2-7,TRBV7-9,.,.,CASSTLGSYEQYF,TGTGCCAGCTCCACTCTGGGCAGCTACGAGCAGTACTTC
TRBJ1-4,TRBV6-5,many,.,CASSPFRSSEKLFF,TGTGCCAGCAGTCCTTTTAGGTCCAGTGAAAAACTGTTTTTT
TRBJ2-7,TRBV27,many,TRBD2,CASSRFGTSGARPYEQYF,TGTGCCAGCAGTAGGTTTGGGACTAGCGGGGCGCGCCCCTACGAGCAGTACTTC
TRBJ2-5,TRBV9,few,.,CASSVDPQGYQETQYF,TGTGCCAGCAGCGTAGACCCCCAGGGTTACCAAGAGACCCAGTACTTC
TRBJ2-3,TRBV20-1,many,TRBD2,CSAGLAGDPSTDTQYF,TGCAGTGCGGGTCTAGCGGGAGACCCTAGCACAGATACGCAGTATTTT
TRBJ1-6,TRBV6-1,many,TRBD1,CASSVTGGTDSPLHF,TGTGCCAGCAGTGTAACAGGGGGAACGGATTCACCCCTCCACTTT
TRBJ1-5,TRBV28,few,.,CASIRGSGFGNQPQHF,TGTGCCAGCATAAGGGGTTCGGGGTTCGGCAATCAGCCCCAGCATTTT
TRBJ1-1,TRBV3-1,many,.,CASSQEGWGAGGNTEAFF,TGTGCCAGCAGCCAAGAAGGATGGGGAGCCGGGGGGAACACTGAAGCTTTCTTT
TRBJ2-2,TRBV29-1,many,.,CSVEEGPVTGELFF,TGCAGCGTTGAAGAGGGGCCCGTCACCGGGGAGCTGTTTTTT
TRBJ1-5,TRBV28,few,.,CASRVNNQPQHF,TGTGCCAGCAGGGTCAACAATCAGCCCCAGCATTTT
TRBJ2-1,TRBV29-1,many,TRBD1,CSARTGGYNEQFF,TGCAGCGCCAGGACAGGGGGCTACAATGAGCAGTTCTTC